This T cell receptor beta chain is drawn from a study of T-cell reconstitution after alpha-beta-depleted transplantation in children. Unique molecular identifiers were used in preparing the TCRbeta library. MiXCR was run by TCRdb on the PCR reads, yielding one entry per CDR3 protein. The table includes about 400,000 distinct CDR3 sequences, about 17% detected once. This clonotype was observed a few times. CDR1 DFQATT and CDR2 SNEGSKA come from the germline V gene (reference sequence). V was pared by 6 bases and J by 3 bases, with 10 bases of the junction left unmatched. The CDR3 spans 15 residues. The chain links TRBV20-1 to TRBJ2-7, with 11 positions matching TRBD2. This sequence originates from a boy in the first two years of life who had a stem cell transplant for Wiskott-Aldrich syndrome, so the T cells may come from the graft donor. The source material was PBMCs, mostly from graft donor cells, sampled 360 days after TCRalphabeta/CD19-depleted stem cell transplant. DNA of the CDR3: TGCAGTGCCCCAAAGACTAGCGGGGCCAACTACGAGCAGTACTTC. Translation: CSAPKTSGANYEQYF.